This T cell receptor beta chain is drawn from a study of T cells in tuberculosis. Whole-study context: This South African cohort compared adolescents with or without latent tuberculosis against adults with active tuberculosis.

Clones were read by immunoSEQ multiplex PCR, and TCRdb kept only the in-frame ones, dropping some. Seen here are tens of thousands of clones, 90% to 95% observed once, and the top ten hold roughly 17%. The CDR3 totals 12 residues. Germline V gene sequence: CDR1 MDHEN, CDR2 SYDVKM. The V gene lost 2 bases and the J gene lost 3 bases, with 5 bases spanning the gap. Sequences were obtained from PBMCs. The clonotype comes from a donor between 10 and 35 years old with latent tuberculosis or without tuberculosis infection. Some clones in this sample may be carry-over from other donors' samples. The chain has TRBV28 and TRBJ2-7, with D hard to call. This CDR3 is CASSLTDYEQYF. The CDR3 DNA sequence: TGTGCCAGCAGTTTAACAGACTACGAGCAGTACTTC. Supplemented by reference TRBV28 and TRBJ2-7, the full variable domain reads DVKVTQSSRYLVKRTGEKVFLECVQDMDHENMFWYRQDPGLGLRLIYFSYDVKMKEKGDIPEGYSVSREKKERFSLILESASTNQTSMYLCASSLTDYEQYFGPGTRLTVT.